This section outlines one TCR beta chain sequence together with its context. Antigen specificity is unknown. The data were obtained in a study of CD8+ T cells in alopecia areata. Study in general: Treated individuals took tofacitinib by mouth, 5 to 10 mg twice daily. Patients took tofacitinib for 6 to 18 months, followed by 6 drug-free months.

The authors sorted CD4+ and CD8+ T cells from PBMCs. CDR1 and CDR2 (germline): SQVTM, ANQGSEA. The CDR3 has 15 amino acids. Trimming pared 4 bases from V and 0 bases from J, leaving 15 bases between. Regarding the study as a whole: Sharing of TCRs across patients appeared less clear than in mice, possibly for HLA-related reasons.

Sequencing relied on a cDNA template that was reverse transcribed from extracted RNA. Libraries were prepared by immunoSEQ multiplex PCR; TCRdb keeps only in-frame clonotypes and omits some of them. The sample lists about 98,000 clones, 40% to 45% occurring once. Sequencing used CD4+ T cells sorted from blood. This TCR was recovered from a human donor with alopecia areata. The chain carries TRBV29-1 and TRBJ1-1, with D possibly matching TRBD1 (6 bases). CDR3 in amino acids: CSVAGEGGLNTEAFF. In DNA, the CDR3 is TGCAGCGTTGCTGGGGAAGGGGGGCTGAACACTGAAGCTTTCTTT.